The 29 T cell receptor beta chains listed next were all sequenced from one sample in a study of shared clonotypes between healthy human individuals (dated by TCRdb to 2020 to 2022). Preparation of the library involved the immunoSEQ multiplex PCR assay. TCRdb took this table from immuneACCESS and kept in-frame rearrangements with V and J called. Such tables lack part of the clones; where checked against another copy, unresolved V genes explain under half of the gap, and the rest is unexplained. The sample table holds around 480,000 clones, of which about 80% were seen once. Of the sample, around 12% is held by the ten largest clones. The specimen sequenced was PBMCs. The receptors were sampled from a woman aged 35 to 49 in good health. Some clones in this sample may be carry-over from other donors' samples.

The CDR3 DNA reads as TGTGCCACCAGCACCCGGACTCCCTCGGCTGGCGAGCAGTACTTC. Translation gives CATSTRTPSAGEQYF. The chain recombines TRBV15 with TRBJ2-7; D perhaps matches TRBD2 (5 bases). The germline V gene encodes CDR1 LNHNV and CDR2 YYDKDF (reference sequence). V lost 4 bases and J 6 bases, leaving 19 bases between the germline ends. This CDR3 spans 15 amino acids.

The rearrangement links TRBV27 to TRBJ2-1; 14 bases map to TRBD2. The CDR3 runs to 21 residues. The germline V gene has CDR1 MNHEY and CDR2 SMNVEV (reference sequence). The V and J ends lost 5 bases and 3 bases, in that order; junction bases with no gene match: 18. DNA of the CDR3: TGTGCCAGCAGTAACCCGTCACTGGCCTCCGGGACTAGCGGGGGCTACAATGAGCAGTTCTTC. This encodes CASSNPSLASGTSGGYNEQFF.

This clone was seen more than once but under ten times. The genes are TRBV7-2 and TRBJ2-3; D not certain. CDR1 SGHTA and CDR2 FQGNSA come from the germline V gene. Trimming pared 4 bases from V and 4 bases from J, leaving 6 bases between. This CDR3 comprises 12 residues. For the CDR3, the DNA is TGTGCCAGCAGCTATTACGCAGATACGCAGTATTTT. Translation gives CASSYYADTQYF.

The chain uses TRBV2 and TRBJ1-5; D gene ambiguous. V gave up 3 bases and J gave up 0 bases, with 12 bases separating them. In germline, CDR1 is SNHLY, CDR2 FYNNEI. This CDR3 comprises 16 residues. The CDR3 reads CASSEPRSDSNQPQHF. CDR3 sequence (DNA): TGTGCCAGCAGTGAGCCGAGGTCAGATAGCAATCAGCCCCAGCATTTT.

The chain carries TRBV29-1 and TRBJ2-7; the D gene is possibly TRBD1 (5 bases). V lost 6 bases to trimming and J lost 2 bases, with 17 bases between them. There are 14 residues in the CDR3. Germline V lookup: CDR1 SQVTM, CDR2 ANQGSEA. CDR3 in amino acids: CSVVVQAVTYEQYF. In DNA form, the CDR3 reads TGCAGCGTCGTGGTACAGGCAGTCACCTACGAGCAGTACTTC.

This sequence joins TRBV5-4 and TRBJ2-2, with 7 nucleotides matching TRBD1. The V and J ends lost 4 bases and 7 bases, in that order; junction bases with no gene match: 7. CDR1 SGHNT and CDR2 YYREEE come from the germline V gene (reference sequence). The CDR3 covers 14 residues. The CDR3 sequence is CASSRAGGYGELFF. The CDR3 region has the DNA TGTGCCAGCAGCCGCGCAGGGGGATACGGGGAGCTGTTTTTT.

The chain carries TRBV4-1 and TRBJ1-5, with a tentative D call TRBD1 (6 bases). Trimming shortened V by 1 base and J by 0 bases, and 10 bases separated the two germline ends. The CDR3 loop spans 16 amino acids. Germline loops: CDR1 MGHRA, CDR2 YSYEKL. In nucleotides, the CDR3 is TGCGCCAGCAGCCAAGTCGCAGGGGATAGCAATCAGCCCCAGCATTTT. Protein product: CASSQVAGDSNQPQHF.

V is TRBV7-2 and J is TRBJ2-5, with 7 bases matching TRBD2. The CDR3 runs to 14 residues. The V gene end was trimmed by 0 bases and the J gene end by 5 bases; junction bases not matched to a gene: 3. Germline CDR1 reads SGHTA; CDR2 reads FQGNSA. This chain's CDR3 is CASSLARREETQYF. The CDR3 bases are TGTGCCAGCAGCTTAGCGAGGCGGGAGGAGACCCAGTACTTC.

This rearrangement joins TRBV7-7 to TRBJ2-3; TRBD1 agrees at 9 bases. Germline lookup yields CDR1 SSHAT and CDR2 FNYEAQ (reference sequence). Trimming removed 5 bases from V and 1 base from J; junction bases left unmatched: 7. The CDR3 has 16 residues. CDR3 bases: TGTGCCAGCAGCCCTGGGACAGGGTTCGGCACAGATACGCAGTATTTT. This encodes CASSPGTGFGTDTQYF.

The chain links TRBV7-2 to TRBJ2-6; 8 nucleotides align to TRBD1. V dropped 3 bases and J dropped 0; count of bases not matched to a gene: 4. Germline CDR1 reads SGHTA; CDR2 reads FQGNSA. CDR3 length equals 17 residues. The CDR3 DNA reads as TGTGCCAGCAGCTTTCGGACAGGGTTCTCTGGGGCCAACGTCCTGACTTTC. Amino acid sequence: CASSFRTGFSGANVLTF.

As for this clone: Other DNA sequences from this sample encode an identical CDR3 as well. The V gene is TRBV28, the J gene TRBJ1-3; 9 bases match TRBD1. Germline values: CDR1 MDHEN, CDR2 SYDVKM. The junction had 5 bases not matched to a gene; V was cut back by 6 bases and J by 5 bases. The CDR3 is made up of 14 amino acids. The CDR3 here is CASSRGQGRNTIYF. DNA of the CDR3: TGTGCCAGCAGCCGTGGACAGGGGCGAAACACCATATATTTT.

The chain combines TRBV6-1 with TRBJ1-4; D possibly corresponds to TRBD1 (5 bases). The germline V gene has CDR1 MNHNS and CDR2 SASEGT. Trimming pared 6 bases from V and 7 bases from J, leaving 15 bases between. The CDR3 has 14 residues. The CDR3 nucleotides are TGTGCCAGCAGGGTGGGGCCGATTGGTGAAAAACTGTTTTTT. Amino acids: CASRVGPIGEKLFF.

This rearrangement joins TRBV28 to TRBJ2-7; D call uncertain. Trimming pared 6 bases from V and 6 bases from J, leaving 18 bases between. Germline V gene sequence: CDR1 MDHEN, CDR2 SYDVKM. The CDR3 loop spans 14 amino acids. CDR3 nucleotides: TGTGCCAGCAGCCCCAACCCAGTGGTAATCGAGCAGTACTTC. Encoded protein: CASSPNPVVIEQYF.

This clone was seen a few times. The chain links TRBV5-5 to TRBJ1-5; D may be TRBD1 (6 bases). Germline CDR1 is SGHKS and CDR2 is YYEKEE (reference sequence). The CDR3 has 14 residues. The V end lost 0 bases, the J end lost 6 bases, and 10 bases lay between the germline ends. For the CDR3, the DNA is TGTGCCAGCAGCTTGGATGTACAGGGTCAGCCCCAGCATTTT. Amino acid sequence: CASSLDVQGQPQHF.

The chain has TRBV7-2 and TRBJ2-2; D not resolved. Between the trimmed V and J ends, which lost 4 bases and 0 bases, there was a span of 6 bases. The CDR3 has 14 amino acids. Germline CDR1 SGHTA, CDR2 FQGNSA. The CDR3 coding sequence is TGTGCCAGCAGCTCTTATACGAACACCGGGGAGCTGTTTTTT. It specifies CASSSYTNTGELFF.

In its sample, this clone was seen a few times. In nucleotides, the CDR3 is TGCGCCAGCAGGGGCGGGAGTGTCACCGGGGAGCTGTTTTTT. This encodes CASRGGSVTGELFF. V is TRBV5-1 and J is TRBJ2-2, with 7 positions matching TRBD2. Trimming cost V 5 bases and J 4 bases; bases outside gene matches: 5. CDR3 length: 14 amino acids. Germline V gives CDR1 SGHRS, CDR2 YFSETQ.

This chain joins TRBV5-4 and TRBJ2-5; no clear D. Germline CDR1 reads SGHNT; CDR2 reads YYREEE (reference sequence). The CDR3 sequence is 14 residues long. V was trimmed by 0 bases and J by 3 bases, leaving 9 bases between them. CDR3 nucleotide sequence: TGTGCCAGCAGCTTGGCCGGCAGGAAAGAGACCCAGTACTTC. Its translation: CASSLAGRKETQYF.

The chain carries TRBV2 and TRBJ1-5; D is uncertain. Trimming stripped 4 bases from V and 6 bases from J, with 7 bases between. Looked up from germline, CDR1 is SNHLY and CDR2 is FYNNEI. There are 12 residues in the CDR3. CDR3 loop: CASSARSQPQHF. DNA for the CDR3: TGTGCCAGCAGTGCTAGGAGTCAGCCCCAGCATTTT.

V and J are TRBV5-1 and TRBJ2-5; D is undetermined. The V and J ends lost 4 bases and 3 bases respectively, with 7 bases between them. Looked up from germline, CDR1 is SGHRS and CDR2 is YFSETQ. The CDR3 consists of 12 residues. The CDR3 region is CASSVREETQYF. Here the CDR3 DNA reads TGCGCCAGCAGCGTAAGGGAAGAGACCCAGTACTTC.

The rearrangement uses TRBV6-6 and TRBJ1-5; D not resolved. Germline V gene data show CDR1 as MNHNY and CDR2 as SVGAGI (reference sequence). The CDR3 is 15 amino acids. V was pared by 2 bases and J by 1 base, with 9 bases between. The DNA for the CDR3 is TGTGCCAGCAGTTACGGGCCGGGGAGCAATCAGCCCCAGCATTTT. Translated: CASSYGPGSNQPQHF.

The chain uses TRBV7-3 and TRBJ1-1; TRBD1 aligns across 9 bases. Germline trimming cut 1 base from V and 7 bases from J; bases unmatched to any gene: 13. This CDR3 is 17 amino acids long. Germline CDR1 reads SGHTA; CDR2 reads FQGTGA. The CDR3 here is CASSLNAQGAGSNEAFF. The CDR3 DNA reads TGTGCCAGCAGCTTAAATGCACAGGGGGCAGGGTCTAATGAAGCTTTCTTT.

The chain links TRBV19 to TRBJ1-1, with TRBD1 as a possible D gene (6 bases). Trimming removed 6 bases at V and 5 bases at J, with 16 bases between. From germline, CDR1 is LNHDA and CDR2 SQIVND (reference sequence). There are 14 residues in the CDR3. The DNA for the CDR3 is TGTGCCAGTAGAGTCCCAGGGGCGGTGACTGAAGCTTTCTTT. Translating gives CASRVPGAVTEAFF.

The chain recombines TRBV7-6 with TRBJ2-6; D may be TRBD1 or TRBD2 (6 bases each). This CDR3 has 18 residues. The germline gives CDR1 SGHVS, CDR2 FNYEAQ. V was pared by 5 bases and J by 0 bases, with 17 bases between. In nucleotides, the CDR3 is TGTGCCAGCAGCCCCGAGGGGGGTTGGAGCTCTGGGGCCAACGTCCTGACTTTC. Translation: CASSPEGGWSSGANVLTF.

In regard to this clone: At one end, the junction sequence differs from germline, possibly due to a read error. The same CDR3 also results from other DNA sequences found in this sample. This chain connects TRBV30 to TRBJ2-1; TRBD2 aligns across 13 bases. The length of the CDR3 is 17 residues. Germline CDR1 is GTSNPN and CDR2 is SVGIG (reference sequence). In DNA form, the CDR3 reads TGTGCATGGAGTGGGGGACTAGCGGGAAACTCCTACAATGAGCAGTTCTTC. Protein product: CAWSGGLAGNSYNEQFF.

The gene calls are TRBV18 and TRBJ1-5, with a weak D call TRBD1 (5 bases). This CDR3 contains 16 residues. V lost 6 bases and J lost 3, with 18 bases in between. Germline V lookup: CDR1 KGHSH, CDR2 LQKENI. CDR3 protein: CASSLGAGRANQPQHF. DNA of the CDR3: TGTGCCAGCTCCCTAGGGGCTGGCAGGGCCAATCAGCCCCAGCATTTT.

The V call is TRBV19, the J call TRBJ1-5; a possible D gene is TRBD1 (5 bases). In germline, CDR1 is LNHDA, CDR2 SQIVND (reference sequence). V was cut by 0 bases and J by 1 base, with 10 bases left in between. The CDR3 runs to 16 residues. The CDR3 nucleotides read TGTGCCAGTAGTATAGATTTGCGGGGGAGCAATCAGCCCCAGCATTTT. This sequence encodes CASSIDLRGSNQPQHF.

This clone was observed a single time. The J gene is TRBJ2-1, the V gene TRBV6-5; 8 bases map to TRBD2. This CDR3 region has 16 residues. Trimming removed 4 bases from V and 0 bases from J; junction bases left unmatched: 5. From germline, CDR1 is MNHEY and CDR2 SVGAGI. The CDR3 here is CASSSSGSYSYNEQFF. The CDR3 DNA reads as TGTGCCAGCAGTTCCAGCGGGAGTTACTCCTACAATGAGCAGTTCTTC.

The chain uses TRBV27 and TRBJ2-7; 11 nucleotides align to TRBD1. The ends lost 5 bases at V and 5 bases at J; junction bases unmatched: 2. The CDR3 totals 13 residues. Germline V gene lookup returns CDR1 MNHEY and CDR2 SMNVEV (reference sequence). The CDR3 region has the DNA TGTGCCAGCAGTCGGGACAGGGGGGACGAGCAGTACTTC. Protein product: CASSRDRGDEQYF.

V and J are TRBV6-1 and TRBJ2-1, with 9 nucleotides matching TRBD2. CDR1 is MNHNS, CDR2 SASEGT, per germline. V lost 2 bases, J lost 4 bases, and 3 bases stayed unmatched. This CDR3 is 15 amino acids long. The CDR3 DNA is TGTGCCAGCAGTGAATTTCTAGCGGGATACAATGAGCAGTTCTTC. Its protein is CASSEFLAGYNEQFF.